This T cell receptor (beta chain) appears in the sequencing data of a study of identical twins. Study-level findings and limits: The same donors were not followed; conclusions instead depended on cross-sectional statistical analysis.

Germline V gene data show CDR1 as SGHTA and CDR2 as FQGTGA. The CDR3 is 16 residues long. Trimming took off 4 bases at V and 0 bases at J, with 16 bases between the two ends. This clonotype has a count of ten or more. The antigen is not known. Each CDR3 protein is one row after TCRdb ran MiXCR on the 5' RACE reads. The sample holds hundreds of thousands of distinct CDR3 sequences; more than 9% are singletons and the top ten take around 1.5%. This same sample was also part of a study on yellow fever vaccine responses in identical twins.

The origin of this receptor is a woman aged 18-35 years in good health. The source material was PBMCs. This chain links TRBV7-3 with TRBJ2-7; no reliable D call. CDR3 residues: CASSSLLQSDSYEQYF. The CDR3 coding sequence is TGTGCCAGCAGCTCGCTACTTCAGAGCGACTCCTACGAGCAGTACTTC.